These T cell receptor beta chains were read from a single sample in a study of human T cells and chemical hapten exposure. TCRdb reanalysed the RACE reads using MiXCR and keeps one entry per CDR3 protein. The repertoire includes more than 55,000 distinct CDR3 sequences, 7.5% to 10% of them detected once, and 3% to 4% sits in the top ten. The specimen comprised whole blood, sampled in connection with sensitization to the hapten diphenylcyclopropenone (DPC). All receptors derive from a woman aged 40-49 years with alopecia areata. Some clones in this sample may be carry-over from other donors' samples. The CDR3 runs from the conserved cysteine through the conserved F or W. A D gene is named only where the DNA matches it firmly. Size tells how often a clone was seen (once, few, many) or the class of an expanded clone, and some rows leave it out.

d_call	v_call	clone_size	j_call	cdr3_aa	cdr3_nt
TRBD1	TRBV5-1	.	TRBJ1-6	CASSLARTGGNSPLHF	TGCGCCAGCAGCCTTGCGCGAACAGGGGGTAATTCACCCCTCCACTTT
.	TRBV20-1	many	TRBJ2-2	CSAVDSVAGELFF	TGCAGTGCCGTTGACTCGGTGGCCGGGGAGCTGTTTTTT
.	TRBV12-3/TRBV12-4	.	TRBJ1-2	CASSSGWYGYTF	TGTGCCAGCAGTTCAGGGTGGTATGGCTACACCTTC
.	TRBV28	many	TRBJ1-1	CASSVSGTEAFF	TGTGCCAGCAGTGTATCGGGTACTGAAGCTTTCTTT
.	TRBV28	.	TRBJ1-6	CASSFWLGQNASPLHF	TGTGCCAGCAGTTTTTGGTTGGGTCAAAACGCTTCACCCCTCCACTTT
.	TRBV6-5	many	TRBJ1-6	CASSYSRVGASLHF	TGTGCCAGCAGTTACTCGAGGGTCGGGGCATCCCTCCACTTT
.	TRBV4-1	many	TRBJ1-1	CASSQATGSTEAFF	TGCGCCAGCAGCCAAGCGACAGGTAGCACTGAAGCTTTCTTT
.	TRBV11-1	few	TRBJ2-3	CASSLGSGGDTQYF	TGTGCCAGCAGCTTAGGTAGCGGTGGAGATACGCAGTATTTT
.	TRBV6-1	many	TRBJ1-2	CASSEGETVDGYTF	TGTGCCAGCAGTGAAGGCGAGACAGTGGATGGCTACACCTTC
.	TRBV7-2	many	TRBJ1-1	CASSRGGPEAFF	TGTGCCAGCAGTCGCGGGGGCCCCGAAGCTTTCTTT
.	TRBV28	many	TRBJ1-5	CASSVRGTGATQHF	TGTGCCAGCAGCGTAAGGGGGACTGGGGCGACCCAGCATTTT
.	TRBV5-6	many	TRBJ1-3	CASTLGKGARGNTIYF	TGTGCCAGCACCCTTGGAAAAGGGGCGCGTGGAAACACCATATATTTT
.	TRBV15	many	TRBJ1-5	CATSRDGTGYSNQPQHF	TGTGCCACCAGCAGAGACGGTACAGGGTATAGCAATCAGCCCCAGCATTTT
.	TRBV28	many	TRBJ1-2	CASSLGRANYGYTF	TGTGCCAGCAGTTTAGGACGAGCCAACTATGGCTACACCTTC
.	TRBV28	.	TRBJ1-1	CAGGRNTEAFF	TGTGCCGGTGGGAGGAACACTGAAGCTTTCTTT
.	TRBV29-1	once	TRBJ1-1	CSVEDSQYTEAFF	TGCAGCGTTGAGGACAGCCAGTACACTGAAGCTTTCTTT
.	TRBV20-1	many	TRBJ1-2	CSARDPAGVADCYTF	TGCAGTGCTAGAGATCCGGCAGGAGTCGCGGATTGCTACACCTTC
TRBD1	TRBV20-1	.	TRBJ2-7	CSAPPQGTATYEQYF	TGCAGTGCTCCCCCCCAGGGGACAGCCACCTACGAGCAGTACTTC
.	TRBV6-6	many	TRBJ2-5	CASSYSSSMETQYF	TGTGCCAGCAGTTACTCGTCTAGCATGGAGACCCAGTACTTC
TRBD1	TRBV20-1	few	TRBJ2-7	CSARGGTGGDFVYEQYF	TGCAGTGCTAGAGGGGGGACAGGGGGCGACTTTGTCTACGAGCAGTACTTC
.	TRBV10-2	many	TRBJ1-1	CASGQWWNTEAFF	TGCGCCAGCGGGCAGTGGTGGAACACTGAAGCTTTCTTT
.	TRBV3-1	many	TRBJ1-2	CASTPPGGVRGYGYTF	TGTGCCAGCACCCCGCCCGGGGGGGTACGGGGCTATGGCTACACCTTC
TRBD1	TRBV6-1	many	TRBJ2-7	CASRRTGEAYEQYF	TGTGCCAGCAGGAGGACAGGGGAGGCCTACGAGCAGTACTTC
.	TRBV9	many	TRBJ1-6	CASSVASQGNSPLHF	TGTGCCAGCAGCGTAGCTAGTCAGGGTAATTCACCCCTCCACTTT
TRBD2	TRBV29-1	many	TRBJ2-5	CSLGGEETQYF	TGCAGCCTCGGGGGGGAGGAGACCCAGTACTTC
.	TRBV7-9	.	TRBJ1-2	CASSLVRSGYTF	TGTGCCAGCAGCCTAGTTCGTTCGGGCTACACCTTC
.	TRBV7-6	.	TRBJ2-5	CASSFGLETQYF	TGTGCCAGCAGCTTCGGATTGGAGACCCAGTACTTC